This T cell receptor (beta chain) was recorded in a study of cytomegalovirus exposure and HLA in healthy donors. Looking at the study overall: In a previous analysis, nearly 120 million unique TCR beta sequences were found from roughly 180 million T cells. HLA-typed donors contributed about 85 million unique TCRs, which were held in an early data release.

It was with 60 Vbeta and 13 Jbeta primers that the PCR ran. The protocol was immunoSEQ multiplex PCR, while the TCRdb copy is restricted to in-frame clones and leaves out a portion. Here the sample spans a few hundred thousand clones, 65% to 80% being singletons. With regard to this clone: Its antigen is unknown.

General study points: Later on, an analysis found that several of the most significant clusters appeared to be linked to common viral pathogens, which included parvovirus B19. For TCR beta chains, V- and J-gene trimming was later linked to a missense DCLRE1C variant.

Germline V gene lookup returns CDR1 LNHDA and CDR2 SQIVND (reference sequence). This CDR3 region has 13 residues. The ends were cut back, 7 bases at V and 3 bases at J, with 12 bases in the middle. Input material: PBMCs. The sequence derives from a man between 35 and 55 years old in good health and CMV-seronegative. The chain couples TRBV19 to TRBJ1-1; D uncertain. The CDR3 sequence: CASTLQWYTEAFF. CDR3 in DNA: TGTGCCAGTACCCTTCAGTGGTACACTGAAGCTTTCTTT.